This record looks at one TCR beta chain sequence and its context. The source of the sample is a study of blood T cell repertoires in COVID-19. The CDR3 has 15 residues. Germline V gene sequence: CDR1 SGHVS, CDR2 FNYEAQ. Trimming left V 5 bases short and J 0 bases short, with 13 bases between. Sequencing used immunoSEQ multiplex PCR; TCRdb keeps in-frame clones, though not all of them. The table lists about 320,000 clones, 90% of them singletons. The clonotype comes from a woman aged 30 to 39 who had been exposed to COVID-19. The chain recombines TRBV7-6 with TRBJ1-2; D perhaps matches TRBD1 (6 bases). Sequenced input: PBMCs or T cells enriched from blood (not recorded which). The CDR3 protein is CASSPRRTANYGYTF. The CDR3 bases are TGTGCCAGCAGCCCACGAAGGACAGCTAACTATGGCTACACCTTC.